Listed here are 10 T cell receptor beta chains from one sample, sequenced in a study of cytomegalovirus exposure and HLA in healthy donors. PCR involved 60 Vbeta and 13 Jbeta primers. Clones were sequenced by immunoSEQ multiplex PCR, and TCRdb holds only the in-frame ones, with some missing. The repertoire has 90,000 to 150,000 clones, under 85% of them found once; the top ten carry 9.5% to 12%. The source material was PBMCs. These receptors were collected from a man aged 35-49 years in good health and CMV-seropositive.

This clone occurred a few times. The rearrangement uses TRBV7-3 and TRBJ1-3; no clear D. Per germline, CDR1 SGHTA and CDR2 FQGTGA. Deletions cut 2 bases from V and 3 bases from J, with 11 bases between. The CDR3 runs 15 residues. The CDR3 DNA reads TGTGCCAGCAGCTTAGGAGGGCGAGATGGAAACACCATATATTTT. It is translated as CASSLGGRDGNTIYF.

V gene TRBV2 combines with J gene TRBJ2-7; 7 nucleotides agree with TRBD1. Losses at the gene ends were 2 bases for V and 5 bases for J; bases not matched to a gene: 12. The CDR3 loop spans 16 amino acids. The V gene's germline CDR1 is SNHLY and CDR2 FYNNEI. The DNA for the CDR3 is TGTGCCAGCAGTGAAAGCAGGACAGGAATATCGCACGAGCAGTACTTC. The encoded protein is CASSESRTGISHEQYF.

V gene TRBV19 combines with J gene TRBJ2-5, with TRBD2 identical over 10 bases. The J call may be in error: the DNA end matches TRBJ2-7 better. Germline lookup yields CDR1 LNHDA and CDR2 SQIVND (reference sequence). There are 15 residues in the CDR3. DNA of the CDR3: TGTGCCAGTAGTGCTAGCGGGGGATTCACCTACGAGCAGTACTTC. Residues: CASSASGGFTYEQYF.

The chain couples TRBV19 to TRBJ1-6; possible D gene TRBD1, 6 bases. V lost 5 bases to trimming and J lost 7 bases, with 15 bases between them. Germline loops: CDR1 LNHDA, CDR2 SQIVND (reference sequence). The CDR3 loop spans 15 amino acids. DNA for the CDR3: TGTGCCAGTAGTTCTCCGGGACAACCGAATTCACCCCTCCACTTT. As protein: CASSSPGQPNSPLHF.

The chain recombines TRBV6-1 with TRBJ1-6; D unresolved. Trimming took off 4 bases at V and 14 bases at J, with 9 bases between the two ends. This CDR3 comprises 11 residues. Per germline, CDR1 MNHNS and CDR2 SASEGT. CDR3 loop: CASSASGTLHF. DNA of the CDR3: TGTGCCAGCAGTGCCTCGGGGACCCTCCACTTT.

This clone was detected a few times. This chain joins TRBV11-1 and TRBJ2-5; TRBD2 matches at 8 bases. This CDR3 spans 17 amino acids. Germline V CDR1 and CDR2: SGHAT, FQDESV (reference sequence). Germline trimming cut 5 bases from V and 1 base from J; bases unmatched to any gene: 12. In DNA, the CDR3 is TGTGCCAGCAGCGACGGTACTAGCGGAGGTTCCCAAGAGACCCAGTACTTC. This gives the protein CASSDGTSGGSQETQYF.

CDR3: CASSGTGARAEAFF. The CDR3 bases are TGTGCCAGCAGCGGAACAGGGGCCAGAGCTGAAGCTTTCTTT. The V call is TRBV4-2, the J call TRBJ1-1, with TRBD1 matching over 7 bases. This CDR3 is built from 14 residues. With V trimmed by 5 bases and J by 6 bases, 9 bases remained unmatched. From germline, CDR1 is LGHNA and CDR2 YNFKEQ.

The chain joins TRBV29-1 to TRBJ1-2; TRBD1 matches 7 bases. V was clipped by 4 bases and J by 4 bases; unmatched bases: 9. The CDR3 spans 14 residues. Germline V CDR1 and CDR2: SQVTM, ANQGSEA. CDR3 in amino acids: CSVGGTGASYGYTF. CDR3 in DNA: TGCAGCGTTGGCGGTACAGGGGCGTCCTATGGCTACACCTTC.

The chain employs TRBV19 and TRBJ1-2; TRBD1 is a possible D gene (5 bases). Germline CDR1 is LNHDA and CDR2 is SQIVND (reference sequence). V was shortened by 3 bases and J by 5 bases, with 13 bases between the two germline ends. The CDR3 contains 14 residues. CDR3 amino acids: CASSMTGEAYGYTF. The CDR3 DNA reads TGTGCCAGTAGTATGACGGGGGAGGCTTATGGCTACACCTTC.

This rearrangement joins TRBV7-9 to TRBJ2-1; D call uncertain. CDR3 length: 11 amino acids. Germline CDR1 and CDR2: SEHNR and FQNEAQ (reference sequence). Trimming took 10 bases from V and 7 from J, leaving 11 bases between them. For the CDR3, the DNA is TGTGCCACCGGGTTGTTGAATGAGCAGTTCTTC. It is translated as CATGLLNEQFF.